The 14 T cell receptor beta chains listed next were all sequenced from one sample in a study of blood T cell repertoires in COVID-19. Data came from immunoSEQ multiplex PCR; TCRdb stores just in-frame clones and leaves some out. Of approximately 46,000 clones listed, around nine tenths are singletons. The source material was peripheral blood. These receptors originate from a man aged 55-75 years with active or convalescent COVID-19.

The chain joins TRBV5-4 to TRBJ1-5; D is ambiguous. Germline V gene sequence: CDR1 SGHNT, CDR2 YYREEE (reference sequence). The CDR3 runs 13 residues. V dropped 0 bases and J dropped 4 bases, with 5 bases sitting between them. CDR3 nucleotides: TGTGCCAGCAGCTTGGGCGAGAATCAGCCCCAGCATTTT. As protein: CASSLGENQPQHF.

This sequence joins TRBV4-2 and TRBJ2-7, with 9 bases lining up with TRBD1. Germline-derived CDR1 and CDR2 are LGHNA and YNFKEQ. With 4 bases clipped from V and 4 bases from J, the junction kept 5 bases outside the gene matches. This CDR3 is built from 14 residues. CDR3: CASSRTGGGYEQYF. For the CDR3, the DNA is TGTGCCAGCAGCCGCACAGGGGGCGGTTACGAGCAGTACTTC.

This clone was counted a few times. The rearrangement uses TRBV6-4 and TRBJ1-1; TRBD1 might be the D (6 bases). V was clipped by 4 bases and J by 9 bases, with 18 bases between them. This CDR3 contains 14 residues. CDR1 is MRHNA, CDR2 SNTAGT, per germline. CDR3 sequence: CASSALPGRGKAFF. The CDR3 bases are TGTGCCAGCAGTGCCTTGCCAGGGAGGGGGAAAGCTTTCTTT.

This chain links TRBV7-9 with TRBJ2-6; D is possibly TRBD1 (5 bases). There are 15 residues in the CDR3. Germline values: CDR1 SEHNR, CDR2 FQNEAQ (reference sequence). The V and J ends lost 4 bases and 0 bases respectively, with 7 bases between them. CDR3 region: CASSSDISGANVLTF. DNA of the CDR3: TGTGCCAGCAGCTCGGACATCTCTGGGGCCAACGTCCTGACTTTC.

The rearrangement links TRBV5-4 to TRBJ2-2; TRBD1 is a possible D gene (5 bases). The length of the CDR3 is 15 residues. Germline V CDR1 and CDR2: SGHNT, YYREEE (reference sequence). V was clipped by 2 bases and J by 6 bases, with 14 bases between them. The CDR3 DNA reads TGTGCCAGCAGCTTTTCCAGGGCTCGGTCCGGGGAGCTGTTTTTT. This codes for CASSFSRARSGELFF. The full variable domain, with the rest looked up from reference TRBV5-4 and TRBJ2-2, is ETGVTQSPTHLIKTRGQQVTLRCSSQSGHNTVSWYQQALGQGPQFIFQYYREEENGRGNFPPRFSGLQFPNYSSELNVNALELDDSALYLCASSFSRARSGELFFGEGSRLTVL.

The rearrangement joins TRBV6-5 to TRBJ1-3, with 9 bases fitting TRBD1. CDR1 and CDR2 (germline): MNHEY, SVGAGI. The CDR3 has 15 amino acids. The trim removed 10 bases at V and 0 bases at J, leaving 7 bases unmatched. CDR3 bases: TGTGCCACCGGGACAGGGCTTCTCTCTGGAAACACCATATATTTT. Protein sequence: CATGTGLLSGNTIYF.

This clone has just one count. The chain uses TRBV28 and TRBJ2-5; TRBD1 matches at 10 bases. Unmatched junction bases numbered 6, after V lost 3 bases and J lost 5 bases. The CDR3 is 15 amino acids. Germline V CDR1 and CDR2: MDHEN, SYDVKM. The CDR3 coding sequence is TGTGCCAGCAGTTTGTGGGGACAGGGGCGGGAGACCCAGTACTTC. It codes for CASSLWGQGRETQYF.

About this clone: Compared with germline, one end of the junction differs, possibly owing to a read error. The sample has other DNA sequences that encode this CDR3 too. The rearrangement joins TRBV4-1 to TRBJ2-7, with D tentatively TRBD1 (5 bases). Germline V gene data show CDR1 as MGHRA and CDR2 as YSYEKL. This CDR3 comprises 13 residues. DNA of the CDR3: TGCGCCAGTAGCCAAGTTTCCCAGGGAGAGCAGTACTTC. This translates into CASSQVSQGEQYF.

This clone was found once. The chain recombines TRBV5-1 with TRBJ1-6; 7 nucleotides agree with TRBD1. V dropped 1 base and J dropped 6; count of bases not matched to a gene: 4. Germline values: CDR1 SGHRS, CDR2 YFSETQ. CDR3 length: 15 residues. The CDR3 DNA follows: TGCGCCAGCAGCTTGATGGGACAGACTAATTCACCCCTCCACTTT. Protein product: CASSLMGQTNSPLHF.

This clone was seen a single time. Other nucleotide sequences in the sample specify the same CDR3. The rearrangement links TRBV6-5 to TRBJ2-2; D might be TRBD2 (7 bases). The CDR3 totals 14 residues. Germline V CDR1 and CDR2: MNHEY, SVGAGI. Trimming removed 0 bases at V and 8 bases at J, with 10 bases between. This chain's CDR3 is CASSYSRGAGELFF. The CDR3 bases are TGTGCCAGCAGTTACTCACGGGGGGCAGGGGAGCTGTTTTTT.

This clone was detected only a few times. This chain connects TRBV6-1 to TRBJ2-2; no clear D gene. Trimming removed 2 bases from V and 7 bases from J, with 11 bases in between. The CDR3 extends over 14 amino acids. CDR1 is MNHNS and CDR2 is SASEGT in the germline V gene. In DNA form, the CDR3 reads TGTGCCAGCAGTGAATCGGTGGTTTACGGGGAGCTGTTTTTT. Translated: CASSESVVYGELFF.

The V call is TRBV4-1, the J call TRBJ1-4; a possible D gene is TRBD1 (5 bases). Germline loops: CDR1 MGHRA, CDR2 YSYEKL. V dropped 3 bases and J dropped 8 bases, with 16 bases sitting between them. The CDR3 is made up of 15 amino acids. CDR3 bases: TGCGCCAGCAGCCACCTAATCGGGGGTAAAGAAAAACTGTTTTTT. It translates to CASSHLIGGKEKLFF.

Worth noting for this clone: The same CDR3 is also encoded by other DNA sequences in this sample. The rearrangement joins TRBV5-1 to TRBJ2-2; TRBD1 matches 10 bases. The CDR3 length is 18 residues. V shed 2 bases and J 5 bases; nucleotides not matched to a gene: 12. Germline CDR1 reads SGHRS; CDR2 reads YFSETQ. DNA for the CDR3: TGCGCCAGCAGCTTCGATTTAACCGGGACAGGGGCGACCGGGGAGCTGTTTTTT. It codes for CASSFDLTGTGATGELFF.

The rearrangement uses TRBV12-3 or TRBV12-4 and TRBJ1-3; TRBD1 is a possible D gene (5 bases). V lost 5 bases and J lost 9, with 11 bases in between. The CDR3 has 12 amino acids. CDR3 region: CASSQAGSTIYF. CDR3 nucleotides: TGTGCCAGCAGTCAAGCAGGGTCCACCATATATTTT.